This is a list of T cell receptor beta chains from one sample in a study of blood T cell repertoires in COVID-19. Some clones are missing from TCRdb's copy, which holds only in-frame ones; the method was immunoSEQ multiplex PCR. This table has about 130,000 clones, about 83% appearing once. Sequenced: peripheral blood. Source of these receptors: a man in his sixties with acute or convalescent COVID-19. Each CDR3 is given with its conserved first and last residue. Fields, in order: V gene, J gene, CDR3 length, D gene, clone size, CDR3 DNA, CDR3 protein. D genes are given only for firm matches. A clone size is listed for some rows: how often the clone was seen (once, few, many), or a class if it is expanded.

TRBV30	TRBJ1-5	14	TRBD1	-	TGTGCCTGGGCCGAAGGGACAGGGGGACAGCCCCAGCATTTT	CAWAEGTGGQPQHF
TRBV20-1	TRBJ1-2	11	-	-	TGCAGTGCAAGTTCTATCTATGGCTACACCTTC	CSASSIYGYTF
TRBV28	TRBJ2-1	16	-	-	TGTGCCAGCAGCTCCTCCCGACTCAGCTCCTACAATGAGCAGTTCTTC	CASSSSRLSSYNEQFF
TRBV5-5	TRBJ2-4	13	TRBD2	few	TGTGCCAGCCTAGCGGGAGGGAAAAACATTCAGTACTTC	CASLAGGKNIQYF
TRBV24-1	TRBJ2-7	15	-	-	TGTGCCACCAGTGACGCTAGCGCGCTCTCCTACGAGCAGTACTTC	CATSDASALSYEQYF
TRBV4-2	TRBJ2-3	16	TRBD2	once	TGTGCCAGCAGCCAAGAAAATAGCGGGATATCGGATACGCAGTATTTT	CASSQENSGISDTQYF
TRBV19	TRBJ2-3	16	TRBD2	once	TGTGCCAGTAGTAGGACTAGCGCCGCTAGGACAGATACGCAGTATTTT	CASSRTSAARTDTQYF
TRBV3-1/TRBV3-2	TRBJ1-3	15	-	-	TGTGCCAGCAGCCGCCTCGGGGTCTCCGGAAACACCATATATTTT	CASSRLGVSGNTIYF
TRBV18	TRBJ2-7	13	TRBD1	-	TGTGCCAGCTCACCCCGACAGGGTGAGGAGCAGTACTTC	CASSPRQGEEQYF
TRBV24-1	TRBJ2-1	17	TRBD2	-	TGTGCCACCAGTGATTCCGGGACTAGCGGCCCCTACAATGAGCAGTTCTTC	CATSDSGTSGPYNEQFF
TRBV9	TRBJ1-4	14	-	-	TGTGCCAGCAGCCCCCAGGCAGGGGCTGAAAAACTGTTTTTT	CASSPQAGAEKLFF
TRBV7-3	TRBJ2-2	16	-	once	TGTGCCAGCAGCCCAACATCCCCTTCGAACACCGGGGAGCTGTTTTTT	CASSPTSPSNTGELFF
TRBV6-5	TRBJ2-5	12	-	-	TGTGCCAGCAGTAGCGGGTGGGAGACCCAGTACTTC	CASSSGWETQYF
TRBV18	TRBJ2-3	16	TRBD2	-	TGTGCCAGCTCACGACTAGCGGGAGGAACCACAGATACGCAGTATTTT	CASSRLAGGTTDTQYF
TRBV18	TRBJ2-1	16	-	-	TGTGCCAGCTCACCACCGAATAGAAGAGGAGACAATGAGCAGTTCTTC	CASSPPNRRGDNEQFF
TRBV4-1	TRBJ1-1	13	-	-	TGCGCCAGCAGCCGCGGGGGGAACACTGAAGCTTTCTTT	CASSRGGNTEAFF
TRBV7-9	TRBJ2-5	13	-	-	TGTGCCAGCGAACAGGGAGATCAAGAGACCCAGTACTTC	CASEQGDQETQYF
TRBV10-1	TRBJ2-7	13	-	-	TGCGCCAGCAGTGAGTCCCCCACCTACGAGCAGTACTTC	CASSESPTYEQYF
TRBV27	TRBJ1-4	13	-	few	TGTGCCAGCAGTTTACAGGGCCATGAAAAACTGTTTTTT	CASSLQGHEKLFF
TRBV10-3	TRBJ1-1	12	-	-	TGTGCCATCAGTGAGTCGAGAGGTGAAGCTTTCTTT	CAISESRGEAFF
TRBV18	TRBJ2-7	13	-	-	TGTGCCAGCTCACCACCGGAGGCTCGGGAGCAGTACTTC	CASSPPEAREQYF
TRBV6-5	TRBJ1-1	13	-	-	TGTGCCAGCAGCAACCCGGGTAGGACTGAAGCTTTCTTT	CASSNPGRTEAFF
TRBV21-1	TRBJ1-1	15	-	-	TGTGCCAGCAGCAGTGTAGAGCGGTCGAACACTGAAGCTTTCTTT	CASSSVERSNTEAFF
TRBV6-5	TRBJ1-2	14	TRBD1	-	TGTGCCAGCCCGAGACAGGGGGGAAACTATGGCTACACCTTC	CASPRQGGNYGYTF
TRBV7-3	TRBJ2-7	13	-	once	TGTGCCAGCAGCTTTAACAGGAGAAACGAGCAGTACTTC	CASSFNRRNEQYF
TRBV6-6	TRBJ2-2	15	-	-	TGTGCCAGCACCCCCGGGAGCTTGATTACCGGGGAGCTGTTTTTT	CASTPGSLITGELFF
TRBV18	TRBJ1-3	14	TRBD1	-	TGTGCCAGCTCACCACCGACAGGGTGGGACACCATATATTTT	CASSPPTGWDTIYF
TRBV6-6	TRBJ2-6	16	-	-	TGTGCCAGCAGTTATCCCAGGGGGGCTGGGGCCAACGTCCTGACTTTC	CASSYPRGAGANVLTF
TRBV9	TRBJ2-2	16	TRBD2	-	TGTGCCAGCAGCCCCTTGGGGCTAGCGGCCACCGGGGAGCTGTTTTTT	CASSPLGLAATGELFF
TRBV19	TRBJ1-3	17	TRBD1	once	TGTGCCAGTAGTCGTGGACAGGTTGTCCTGTCTGGAAACACCATATATTTT	CASSRGQVVLSGNTIYF
TRBV5-1	TRBJ1-1	14	TRBD1	-	TGCGCCAGCAGCTTGTTAGGGGGCGGGACTGAAGCTTTCTTT	CASSLLGGGTEAFF
TRBV6-5	TRBJ2-2	12	-	-	TGTGCCAGCAGTTTTCGGGCCGGGGAGCTGTTTTTT	CASSFRAGELFF
TRBV4-1	TRBJ2-1	16	-	-	TGCGCCAGCAGCCACCTGACAGCAGGCCTCAACAATGAGCAGTTCTTC	CASSHLTAGLNNEQFF
TRBV5-1	TRBJ2-2	13	-	-	TGCGCCAGCAAGAGGGATGTCACCGGGGAGCTGTTTTTT	CASKRDVTGELFF
TRBV28	TRBJ2-2	15	TRBD1	-	TGTGCCAGCAGTTTCTCAGGGGGCCGGACCGGGGAGCTGTTTTTT	CASSFSGGRTGELFF
TRBV6-5	TRBJ2-2	15	-	-	TGTGCCAGCAGTTACACACACTGGGGGGCCGGGGAGCTGTTTTTT	CASSYTHWGAGELFF
TRBV15	TRBJ2-1	13	-	few	TGTGCCACCAGCAGCGAAGAGGGTGGCGAGCAGTTCTTC	CATSSEEGGEQFF
TRBV29-1	TRBJ1-1	13	TRBD1	-	TGCAGCGTACTACCGGACAGGGGGCTCAGAGCTTTCTTT	CSVLPDRGLRAFF
TRBV30	TRBJ1-5	14	TRBD1	-	TGTGCCTGGAGTGACAGGGGGCCCTCTCAGCCCCAGCATTTT	CAWSDRGPSQPQHF
TRBV30	TRBJ1-4	12	-	-	TGTGCCTGGACGGGTGCGGGTGAAAAACTGTTTTTT	CAWTGAGEKLFF
TRBV19	TRBJ2-1	13	TRBD2	-	TGTGCCAGTAACTTAGCGGGAGAGGGTGAGCAGTTCTTC	CASNLAGEGEQFF
TRBV5-1	TRBJ1-1	14	TRBD1	-	TGCGCCACCTCGCCCTCAGGGGGGAACACTGAAGCTTTCTTT	CATSPSGGNTEAFF
TRBV24-1	TRBJ2-6	16	-	-	TGTGCCACCAGTGAGGGGGGATTAACGGGGGCCAACGTCCTGACTTTC	CATSEGGLTGANVLTF
TRBV27	TRBJ2-7	14	-	few	TGTGCCAGCAGTTGGACACGATACTCCTACGAGCAGTACTTC	CASSWTRYSYEQYF
TRBV30	TRBJ2-5	16	TRBD2	-	TGTGCCTGGAGTGTTCTGTCGGCTAGCGGGAGAGAGACCCAGTACTTC	CAWSVLSASGRETQYF
TRBV9	TRBJ2-2	13	TRBD1	-	TGTGCCAGCGGGACAGGGAACACCGGGGAGCTGTTTTTT	CASGTGNTGELFF
TRBV2	TRBJ1-1	13	-	-	TGTGCCAGCAGGGACTTTAGGAACACTGAAGCTTTCTTT	CASRDFRNTEAFF
TRBV10-3	TRBJ1-4	16	TRBD1	-	TGTGCCATCAGTGGGGACAGGGGGTCAACTAATGAAAAACTGTTTTTT	CAISGDRGSTNEKLFF
TRBV12-5	TRBJ1-1	16	-	-	TGTGCTAGTGGTTTGGTAAGCGGGGGTGTGAGCACTGAAGCTTTCTTT	CASGLVSGGVSTEAFF
TRBV6-5	TRBJ1-4	14	-	-	TGTGCCAGCAAACGCGGGCTGCCGAATGAAAAACTGTTTTTT	CASKRGLPNEKLFF
TRBV7-9	TRBJ2-1	15	TRBD2	-	TGTGCCAGCAGCTCCCTAGCGGGTGCCTACAATGAGCAGTTCTTC	CASSSLAGAYNEQFF
TRBV28	TRBJ1-2	17	TRBD1	-	TGTGCCAGCAGTTTAGTAGGGGGCGCGGCCCTAGTCTATGGCTACACCTTC	CASSLVGGAALVYGYTF
TRBV5-4	TRBJ1-4	15	-	-	TGTGCCAGCAGCTTAAACAGGGCAACTAATGAAAAACTGTTTTTT	CASSLNRATNEKLFF
TRBV18	TRBJ2-1	16	-	-	TGTGCCAGCTCACCACGCGCAGGGGAAGGGTACAATGAGCAGTTCTTC	CASSPRAGEGYNEQFF
TRBV30	TRBJ2-7	13	TRBD1	-	TGTGCCTGGAGCGCCGGGACAGCGAGGGAGCAGTACTTC	CAWSAGTAREQYF
TRBV30	TRBJ2-7	11	-	-	TGTGCCGGGGGGAGGAGCTACGAGCAGTACTTC	CAGGRSYEQYF
TRBV14	TRBJ1-2	15	-	once	TGTGCCAGCAGCCAAGCTTGGGGCCTAGGGATCGGCTACACCTTC	CASSQAWGLGIGYTF
TRBV28	TRBJ2-7	14	TRBD1	-	TGTGCCAGCAGTACGACAGGGGGAGCCTACGAGCAGTACTTC	CASSTTGGAYEQYF
TRBV7-6	TRBJ2-3	15	-	-	TGTGCCAGCAGCCCCCAGTCTTTTAGCACAGATACGCAGTATTTT	CASSPQSFSTDTQYF
TRBV5-1	TRBJ2-3	14	-	-	TGCGCCAGCAGCTGGGGGCCAGTCTCAGATACGCAGTATTTT	CASSWGPVSDTQYF